Below, 21 T cell receptor beta chains from the same sample are listed, as sequenced in a study of T cells in Graves' hyperthyroidism and ophthalmopathy. Regions amplified from RNA transcripts were the TCR beta CDR3 regions. First-round RT-PCR with HTBI primers amplified the TCR CDR3 region. Using its own MiXCR run on the multiplex PCR reads, TCRdb lists one record per CDR3 protein. The data contain 550,000 to 700,000 distinct CDR3 sequences, about 15% of them singletons. Specimen: blood. The receptors stem from a middle-aged woman with Graves' ophthalmopathy.

The chain uses TRBV7-2 and TRBJ2-7; 8 nucleotides match TRBD2. Trimming cost V 7 bases and J 4 bases; bases outside gene matches: 9. There are 14 residues in the CDR3. The germline V gene has CDR1 SGHTA and CDR2 FQGNSA. The CDR3 protein is CASTPGLGLYEQYF. The CDR3 coding sequence is TGTGCCAGCACCCCGGGACTAGGGTTATACGAGCAGTACTTC.

This clonotype was found many times. For the CDR3, the DNA is TGTGCCAGCAGTGAAGCGGGGGACATTCGCTCTGGAAACACCATATATTTT. It codes for CASSEAGDIRSGNTIYF. The chain combines TRBV2 with TRBJ1-3; the D gene is possibly TRBD1 (6 bases). The CDR3 loop spans 17 amino acids. V was pared by 0 bases and J by 0 bases, with 12 bases between. CDR1 is SNHLY and CDR2 is FYNNEI in the germline V gene.

This clonotype was counted only a few times. The chain is built from TRBV6-5 and TRBJ2-2; the match to TRBD2 covers 10 bases. From germline, CDR1 is MNHEY and CDR2 SVGAGI. V lost 2 bases to trimming and J lost 6 bases; unmatched junction nucleotides: 6. The length of the CDR3 is 16 residues. The CDR3 sequence is CASSYTASGSSGELFF. The CDR3 region has the DNA TGTGCCAGCAGTTACACGGCTAGCGGGAGCTCCGGGGAGCTGTTTTTT.

The CDR3 sequence: CASSQESRGRTEAFF. Written as DNA, the CDR3 is TGTGCCAGCAGCCAAGAGAGTAGGGGGAGGACTGAAGCTTTCTTT. The rearrangement uses TRBV4-2 and TRBJ1-1, with D maybe TRBD1 (6 bases). V lost 0 bases, J lost 5 bases, and 13 bases lay in between. The CDR3 loop spans 15 amino acids. The germline gives CDR1 LGHNA, CDR2 YNFKEQ.

This clonotype was observed at least ten times. The CDR3 region has the DNA TGTGCCAGCACCTCCTACCACGGAGCAGGCTACACCTTC. Translated: CASTSYHGAGYTF. The V and J genes are TRBV28 and TRBJ1-2; D not resolved. Trimming shortened V by 7 bases and J by 8 bases, and 17 bases separated the two germline ends. Germline values: CDR1 MDHEN, CDR2 SYDVKM. The CDR3 extends over 13 amino acids.

This clonotype has a count of ten or more. The chain uses TRBV15 and TRBJ2-7; 11 bases fit TRBD2. The ends lost 1 base at V and 3 bases at J; junction bases unmatched: 2. From germline, CDR1 is LNHNV and CDR2 YYDKDF (reference sequence). This CDR3 has 15 amino acids. This CDR3 reads CATSRVAGGGYEQYF. As DNA, the CDR3 is TGTGCCACCAGCAGAGTAGCGGGAGGGGGCTACGAGCAGTACTTC.

There are a few counts of this clonotype. The chain couples TRBV29-1 to TRBJ1-2; 9 bases line up with TRBD1. The V gene's germline CDR1 is SQVTM and CDR2 ANQGSEA. The CDR3 has 11 residues. Trimming at V came to 4 bases and at J to 8 bases, leaving 2 bases not matched to a gene. The CDR3 sequence is CSVAGTGGYTF. The CDR3 nucleotides read TGCAGCGTTGCCGGGACAGGGGGCTACACCTTC.

This clonotype was counted between two and nine times. The chain links TRBV12-3 or TRBV12-4 to TRBJ1-5; 9 bases fit TRBD1. Unmatched junction bases numbered 16, after V lost 6 bases and J lost 7 bases. The CDR3 consists of 17 residues. Here the CDR3 reads CASRTGTGPVGWQPQHF. CDR3 nucleotide sequence: TGTGCCAGCAGGACCGGGACAGGGCCGGTTGGATGGCAGCCCCAGCATTTT.

This clonotype was seen many times. The rearrangement joins TRBV6-2 or TRBV6-3 to TRBJ2-7; D assignment may be TRBD1 or TRBD2 (6 bases each). The CDR3 totals 13 residues. V was cut by 6 bases and J by 4 bases, with 13 bases left in between. Germline V CDR1 and CDR2: MNHEY, SVGEGT. The CDR3 nucleotides are TGTGCCAGCAGCCCGGGGGCTTTGTACGAGCAGTACTTC. It translates to CASSPGALYEQYF.

This clonotype was recorded a few times. The chain employs TRBV29-1 and TRBJ1-1; D is unclear. V was pared by 1 base and J by 6 bases, with 12 bases between. Germline V lookup: CDR1 SQVTM, CDR2 ANQGSEA. CDR3 length equals 13 residues. CDR3 nucleotides: TGCAGCGTTGAAGCTTCCCGGCCAGCTGAAGCTTTCTTT. This encodes CSVEASRPAEAFF.

This clonotype was seen at least ten times. V and J are TRBV10-3 and TRBJ1-1, with a weak D call TRBD1 (5 bases). This CDR3 has 12 amino acids. Germline assignment: CDR1 ENHRY and CDR2 SYGVKD. Trimming cost V 8 bases and J 1 base, with 8 bases left between them. This chain's CDR3 is CAIGDRNTEAFF. In DNA, the CDR3 is TGTGCCATCGGAGACAGGAACACTGAAGCTTTCTTT.

In this sample, this clonotype turned up many times. This CDR3 is CASSRPGQNTGELFF. The CDR3, as DNA: TGTGCCAGCAGCCGCCCTGGACAGAACACCGGGGAGCTGTTTTTT. The chain joins TRBV7-2 to TRBJ2-2; the D gene is possibly TRBD1 (5 bases). Trimming took 5 bases from V and 1 from J, leaving 11 bases between them. This CDR3 spans 15 amino acids. Germline lookup yields CDR1 SGHTA and CDR2 FQGNSA.

This clonotype was seen ten or more times. V is TRBV7-2 and J is TRBJ1-6; 7 bases are a match to TRBD1. The length of the CDR3 is 15 residues. The V segment lost 2 bases and the J segment 6 bases; nucleotides outside the gene matches: 4. Germline V gives CDR1 SGHTA, CDR2 FQGNSA. The CDR3 reads CASSLTGDFNSPLHF. CDR3 sequence (DNA): TGTGCCAGCAGCTTAACAGGGGACTTTAATTCACCCCTCCACTTT.

The chain's CDR3 is CASRTGTGVGYTF. The CDR3 DNA reads as TGTGCCAGCAGAACCGGGACAGGGGTTGGCTACACCTTC. This chain uses TRBV12-3 or TRBV12-4 with TRBJ1-2, with 10 bases aligning to TRBD1. This CDR3 has 13 amino acids. With V trimmed by 6 bases and J by 7 bases, 5 bases remained unmatched.

The table lists this clonotype with many counts. The chain is built from TRBV27 and TRBJ1-1; 9 bases match TRBD1. The germline CDR1 and CDR2 sequences are MNHEY and SMNVEV (reference sequence). CDR3 length: 13 amino acids. V dropped 6 bases and J dropped 5; count of bases not matched to a gene: 4. The CDR3 reads CASSTGGRTEAFF. In DNA form, the CDR3 reads TGTGCCAGCAGCACAGGGGGCAGGACTGAAGCTTTCTTT.

This clonotype was counted at least ten times. The CDR3 loop is CATSLLWHEAFF. DNA for the CDR3: TGTGCCACCAGCCTGCTGTGGCATGAAGCTTTCTTT. V is TRBV15 and J is TRBJ1-1; D uncertain. This CDR3 spans 12 amino acids. Trimming cost V 5 bases and J 7 bases, with 11 bases left between them. The germline V gene has CDR1 LNHNV and CDR2 YYDKDF (reference sequence).

This clonotype has at least ten counts. The V call is TRBV7-2, the J call TRBJ2-7; D call uncertain. CDR1 is SGHTA, CDR2 FQGNSA, per germline. The CDR3 length is 14 residues. Trimming took off 4 bases at V and 3 bases at J, with 13 bases between the two ends. The CDR3 loop reads CASSSTPGHYEQYF. CDR3 sequence (DNA): TGTGCCAGCAGCTCCACCCCGGGCCACTACGAGCAGTACTTC.

This clonotype was detected ten times or more. The V call is TRBV11-1, the J call TRBJ1-3, with 7 bases that match TRBD1. This CDR3 comprises 16 residues. The V gene's germline CDR1 is SGHAT and CDR2 FQDESV (reference sequence). With 3 bases clipped from V and 0 bases from J, the junction kept 5 bases outside the gene matches. The CDR3: CASSFPGGNSGNTIYF. CDR3 sequence (DNA): TGTGCCAGCAGCTTCCCAGGGGGTAACTCTGGAAACACCATATATTTT.

This clonotype was detected ten times or more. The rearrangement joins TRBV12-3 or TRBV12-4 to TRBJ1-2; D unclear. V lost 0 bases and J lost 6, with 11 bases in between. This CDR3 comprises 14 residues. The CDR3: CASSLAAGPDGYTF. The CDR3 bases are TGTGCCAGCAGTTTAGCGGCCGGGCCCGATGGCTACACCTTC.

This clonotype was recorded at least ten times. The chain links TRBV6-5 to TRBJ1-2; D is perhaps TRBD1 (6 bases). The CDR3 runs 15 residues. CDR1 and CDR2 (germline): MNHEY, SVGAGI. V dropped 0 bases and J dropped 8 bases, with 16 bases sitting between them. CDR3 sequence reads: CASSYSDRRPGGYTF. The CDR3 region has the DNA TGTGCCAGCAGTTACTCAGACAGGCGCCCGGGAGGCTACACCTTC.

The gene calls are TRBV6-5 and TRBJ1-1, with a possible D match to TRBD1 (6 bases). V shed 4 bases and J shed 4 bases, with 10 bases lying between them. The CDR3 runs 13 residues. Germline CDR1 reads MNHEY; CDR2 reads SVGAGI. The CDR3 spells CASSLQTGTEAFF. The CDR3 bases are TGTGCCAGCAGTTTACAGACAGGCACTGAAGCTTTCTTT.